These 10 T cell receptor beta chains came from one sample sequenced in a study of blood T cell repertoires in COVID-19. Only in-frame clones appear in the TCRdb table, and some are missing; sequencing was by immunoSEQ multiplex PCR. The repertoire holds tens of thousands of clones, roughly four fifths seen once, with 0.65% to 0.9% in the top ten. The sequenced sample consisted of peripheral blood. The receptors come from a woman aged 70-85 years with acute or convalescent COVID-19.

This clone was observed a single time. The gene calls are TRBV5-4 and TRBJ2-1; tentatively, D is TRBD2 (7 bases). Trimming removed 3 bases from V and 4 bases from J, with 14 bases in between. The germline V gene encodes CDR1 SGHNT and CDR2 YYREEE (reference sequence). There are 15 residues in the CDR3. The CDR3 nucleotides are TGTGCCAGCAGCTATTCGGGGGGCTCTTACAATGAGCAGTTCTTC. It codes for CASSYSGGSYNEQFF.

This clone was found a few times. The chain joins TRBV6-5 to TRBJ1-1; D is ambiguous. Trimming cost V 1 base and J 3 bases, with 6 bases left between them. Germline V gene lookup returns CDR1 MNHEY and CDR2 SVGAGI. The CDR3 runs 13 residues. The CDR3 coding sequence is TGTGCCAGCAGTTACTTCCAGTACACTGAAGCTTTCTTT. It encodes CASSYFQYTEAFF.

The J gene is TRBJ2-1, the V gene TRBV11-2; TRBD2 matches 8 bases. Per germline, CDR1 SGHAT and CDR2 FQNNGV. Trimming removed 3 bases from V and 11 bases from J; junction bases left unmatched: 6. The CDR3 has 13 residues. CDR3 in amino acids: CASSFRAGGKQFF. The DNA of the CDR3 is TGTGCCAGCAGCTTTAGGGCGGGAGGCAAGCAGTTCTTC.

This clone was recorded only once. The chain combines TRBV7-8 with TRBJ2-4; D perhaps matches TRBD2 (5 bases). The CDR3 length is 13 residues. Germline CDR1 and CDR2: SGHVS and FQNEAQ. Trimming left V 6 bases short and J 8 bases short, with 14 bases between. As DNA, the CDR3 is TGTGCCAGCAGAACAAGTGGGGAGCACATTCAGTACTTC. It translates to CASRTSGEHIQYF.

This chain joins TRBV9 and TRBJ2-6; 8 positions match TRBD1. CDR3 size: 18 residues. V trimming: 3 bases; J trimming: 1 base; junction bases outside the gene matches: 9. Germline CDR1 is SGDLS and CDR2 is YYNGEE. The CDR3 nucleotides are TGTGCCAGCAGCGGGACCCCAGGGGGCGCGTCTGGGGCCAACGTCCTGACTTTC. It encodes CASSGTPGGASGANVLTF.

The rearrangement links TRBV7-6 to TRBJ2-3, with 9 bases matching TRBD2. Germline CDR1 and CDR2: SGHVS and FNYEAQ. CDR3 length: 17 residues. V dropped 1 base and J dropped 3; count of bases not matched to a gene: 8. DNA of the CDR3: TGTGCCAGCAGCTTAGAGTTGCGGGGGGGCCGGACAGATACGCAGTATTTT. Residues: CASSLELRGGRTDTQYF. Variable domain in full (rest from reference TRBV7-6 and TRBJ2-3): GAGVSQSPRYKVTKRGQDVALRCDPISGHVSLYWYRQALGQGPEFLTYFNYEAQQDKSGLPNDRFSAERPEGSISTLTIQRTEQRDSAMYRCASSLELRGGRTDTQYFGPGTRLTVL.

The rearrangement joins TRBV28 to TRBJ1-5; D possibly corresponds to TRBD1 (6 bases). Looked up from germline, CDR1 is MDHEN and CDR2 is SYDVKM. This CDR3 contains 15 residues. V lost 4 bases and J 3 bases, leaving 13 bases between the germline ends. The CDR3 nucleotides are TGTGCCAGCAGTTCCCTGTCAGGGGACAATCAGCCCCAGCATTTT. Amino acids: CASSSLSGDNQPQHF.

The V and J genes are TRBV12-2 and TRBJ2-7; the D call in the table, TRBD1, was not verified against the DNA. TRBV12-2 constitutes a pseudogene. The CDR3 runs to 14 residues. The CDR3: CASRFRQPTYEQYF. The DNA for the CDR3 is TGTGCAAGTCGCTTTAGACAGCCGACCTACGAGCAGTACTTC.

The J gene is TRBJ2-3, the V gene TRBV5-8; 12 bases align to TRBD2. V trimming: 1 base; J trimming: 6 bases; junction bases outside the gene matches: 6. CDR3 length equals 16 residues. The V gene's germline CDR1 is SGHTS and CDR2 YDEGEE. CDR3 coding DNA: TGTGCCAGCAGCTTGCGCCGACTAGCGGGAGCGGATACGCAGTATTTT. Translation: CASSLRRLAGADTQYF.

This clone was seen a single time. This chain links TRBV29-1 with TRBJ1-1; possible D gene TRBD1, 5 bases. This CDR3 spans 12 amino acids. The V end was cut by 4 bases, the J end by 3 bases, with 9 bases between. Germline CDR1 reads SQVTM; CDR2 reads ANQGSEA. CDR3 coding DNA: TGCAGCGTTGTGCGGGGGGACACTGAAGCTTTCTTT. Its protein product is CSVVRGDTEAFF.